The source of this TCR beta chain is a study of T cell responses to AZD1222 COVID-19 vaccine. Study-wide results and limits: Among spike-specific TCRs, nearly half reportedly target unmutated variant regions. No day 14 peak samples; only post-peak repertoires were characterized.

On this clone: Antigen: not known.

Sequenced by immunoSEQ multiplex PCR; TCRdb stores in-frame clones only, minus some. The sample includes 110,000 or so clones, about nine tenths of them seen just once. This CDR3 is built from 15 residues. Trimming cost V 3 bases and J 5 bases; bases outside gene matches: 6. The germline V gene encodes CDR1 SGDLS and CDR2 YYNGEE. The sample in question was peripheral blood, obtained on day 0 of MenACWY control vaccination. The source is an adult in good health. The V gene is TRBV9, the J gene TRBJ2-3, with TRBD2 identical over 10 bases. CDR3 nucleotides: TGTGCCAGCAGCGCGAGCGGGGGGGCCAAAGATACGCAGTATTTT. This translates into CASSASGGAKDTQYF.